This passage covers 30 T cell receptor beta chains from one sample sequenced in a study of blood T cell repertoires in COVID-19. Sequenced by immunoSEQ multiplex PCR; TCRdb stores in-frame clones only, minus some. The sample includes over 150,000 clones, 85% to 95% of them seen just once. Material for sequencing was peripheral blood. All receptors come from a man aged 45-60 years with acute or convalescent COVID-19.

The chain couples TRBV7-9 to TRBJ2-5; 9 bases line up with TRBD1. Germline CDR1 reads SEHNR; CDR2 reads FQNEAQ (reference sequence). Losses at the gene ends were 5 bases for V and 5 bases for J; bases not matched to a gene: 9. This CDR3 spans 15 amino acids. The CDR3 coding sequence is TGTGCCAGCAGCCTCTGGGACAGGGACATGGAGACCCAGTACTTC. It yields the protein CASSLWDRDMETQYF. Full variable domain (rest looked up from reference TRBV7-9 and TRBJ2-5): DTGVSQNPRHKITKRGQNVTFRCDPISEHNRLYWYRQTLGQGPEFLTYFQNEAQLEKSRLLSDRFSAERPKGSFSTLEIQRTEQGDSAMYLCASSLWDRDMETQYFGPGTRLLVL.

CDR3 residues: CASSLARGGPQETQYF. The CDR3, as DNA: TGTGCCAGCAGCTTGGCCAGGGGCGGTCCCCAAGAGACCCAGTACTTC. The chain recombines TRBV5-4 with TRBJ2-5; maybe TRBD1 (6 bases). The CDR3 totals 16 residues. Germline CDR1 reads SGHNT; CDR2 reads YYREEE (reference sequence). V lost 0 bases and J 1 base, leaving 13 bases between the germline ends.

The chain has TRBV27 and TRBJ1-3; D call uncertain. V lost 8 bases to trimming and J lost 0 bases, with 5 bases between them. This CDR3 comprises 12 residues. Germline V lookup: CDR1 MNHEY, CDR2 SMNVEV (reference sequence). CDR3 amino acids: CASRSSGNTIYF. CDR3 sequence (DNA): TGTGCCAGCCGGAGCTCTGGAAACACCATATATTTT.

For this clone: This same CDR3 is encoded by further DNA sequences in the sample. The CDR3 bases are TGTGCCAGCAGCTTAGTGGAGGGCACTGAAGCTTTCTTT. As protein: CASSLVEGTEAFF. This chain connects TRBV7-2 to TRBJ1-1; D remains unclear. Germline CDR1 is SGHTA and CDR2 is FQGNSA. The CDR3 sequence is 13 residues long. Deletions cut 1 base from V and 4 bases from J, with 7 bases between.

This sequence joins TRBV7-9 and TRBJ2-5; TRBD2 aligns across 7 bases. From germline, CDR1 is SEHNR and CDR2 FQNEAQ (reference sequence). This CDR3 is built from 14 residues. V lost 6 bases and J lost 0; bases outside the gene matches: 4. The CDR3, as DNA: TGTGCCAGCAGTATCCGGGGGGACCAAGAGACCCAGTACTTC. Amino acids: CASSIRGDQETQYF.

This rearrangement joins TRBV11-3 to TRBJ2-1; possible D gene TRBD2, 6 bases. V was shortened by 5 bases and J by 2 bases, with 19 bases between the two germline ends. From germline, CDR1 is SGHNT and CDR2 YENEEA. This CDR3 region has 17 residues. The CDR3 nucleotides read TGTGCCAGCAGCACATCCGGCGGGGTAGAAGCCTACAATGAGCAGTTCTTC. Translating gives CASSTSGGVEAYNEQFF.

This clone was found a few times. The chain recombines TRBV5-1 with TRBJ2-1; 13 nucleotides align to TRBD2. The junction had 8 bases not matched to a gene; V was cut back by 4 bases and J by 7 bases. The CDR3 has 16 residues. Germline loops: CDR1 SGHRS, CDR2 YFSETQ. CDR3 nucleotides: TGCGCCAGCAGCACAGGGACTAGCGGGAAGGCGAATGAGCAGTTCTTC. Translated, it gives CASSTGTSGKANEQFF.

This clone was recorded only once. In nucleotides, the CDR3 is TGCGCCAGCAGTGAGAACAGGGAAATATTATCACCCCTCCACTTT. This gives the protein CASSENREILSPLHF. V usage is TRBV10-2 and J usage is TRBJ1-6, with D possibly matching TRBD1 (6 bases). Trimming cost V 2 bases and J 10 bases, with 15 bases left between them. This CDR3 is built from 15 residues. In germline, CDR1 is WSHSY, CDR2 SAAADI.

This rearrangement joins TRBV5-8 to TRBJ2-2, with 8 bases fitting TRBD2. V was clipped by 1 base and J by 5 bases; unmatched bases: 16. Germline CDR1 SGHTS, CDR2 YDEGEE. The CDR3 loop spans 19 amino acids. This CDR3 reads CASSLLLWGSGSRTGELFF. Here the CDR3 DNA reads TGTGCCAGCAGCTTGCTTCTTTGGGGAAGCGGGAGTCGAACCGGGGAGCTGTTTTTT.

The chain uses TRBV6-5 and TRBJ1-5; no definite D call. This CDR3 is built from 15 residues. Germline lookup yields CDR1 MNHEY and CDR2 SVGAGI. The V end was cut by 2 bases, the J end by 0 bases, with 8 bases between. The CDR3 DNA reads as TGTGCCAGCAGTTACACCGGAGATAGCAATCAGCCCCAGCATTTT. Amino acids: CASSYTGDSNQPQHF.

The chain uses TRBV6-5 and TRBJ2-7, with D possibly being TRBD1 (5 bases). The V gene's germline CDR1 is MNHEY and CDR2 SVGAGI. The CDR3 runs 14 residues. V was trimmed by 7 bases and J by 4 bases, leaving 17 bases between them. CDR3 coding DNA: TGTGCCAGCACCGACAGTTTAAACGGTTACGAGCAGTACGTC. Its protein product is CASTDSLNGYEQYV.

CDR3 sequence reads: CAISESGPGVYGYTF. The CDR3 DNA is TGTGCCATCAGTGAGTCGGGTCCAGGGGTTTATGGCTACACCTTC. The V call is TRBV10-3, the J call TRBJ1-2, with a possible D match to TRBD1 (6 bases). The ends were cut back, 0 bases at V and 5 bases at J, with 13 bases in the middle. Germline CDR1 is ENHRY and CDR2 is SYGVKD. The CDR3 covers 15 residues.

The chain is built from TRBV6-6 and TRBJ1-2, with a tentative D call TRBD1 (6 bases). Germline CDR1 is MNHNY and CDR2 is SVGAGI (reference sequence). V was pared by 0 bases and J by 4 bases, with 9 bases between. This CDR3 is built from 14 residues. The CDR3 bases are TGTGCCAGCAGTTACTCGGGGGCCTCCTATGGCTACACCTTC. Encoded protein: CASSYSGASYGYTF.

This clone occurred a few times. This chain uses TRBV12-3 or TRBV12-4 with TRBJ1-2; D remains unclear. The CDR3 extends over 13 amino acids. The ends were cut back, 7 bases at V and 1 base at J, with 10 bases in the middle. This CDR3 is CASTYTNNYGYTF. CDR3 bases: TGTGCCAGCACGTACACCAATAACTATGGCTACACCTTC.

The chain's CDR3 is CASSNSGELFF. Here the CDR3 DNA reads TGTGCCAGCAGTAACTCCGGGGAGCTGTTTTTT. This sequence joins TRBV11-3 and TRBJ2-2, with no clear D. Trimming stripped 6 bases from V and 6 bases from J, with 5 bases between. Germline lookup yields CDR1 SGHNT and CDR2 YENEEA. This CDR3 is 11 amino acids long.

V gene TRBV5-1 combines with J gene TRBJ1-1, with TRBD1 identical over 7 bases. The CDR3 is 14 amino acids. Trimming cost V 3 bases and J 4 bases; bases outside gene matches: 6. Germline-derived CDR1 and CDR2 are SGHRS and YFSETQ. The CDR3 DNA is TGCGCCAGCAGCTCTACAGGGGTGGGCACTGAAGCTTTCTTT. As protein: CASSSTGVGTEAFF.

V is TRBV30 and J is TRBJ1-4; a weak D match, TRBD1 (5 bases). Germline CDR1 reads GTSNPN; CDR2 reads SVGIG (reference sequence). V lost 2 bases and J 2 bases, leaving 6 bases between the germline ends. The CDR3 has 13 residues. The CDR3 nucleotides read TGTGCCTGGAGTCGGGGGACTAATGAAAAACTGTTTTTT. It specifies CAWSRGTNEKLFF.

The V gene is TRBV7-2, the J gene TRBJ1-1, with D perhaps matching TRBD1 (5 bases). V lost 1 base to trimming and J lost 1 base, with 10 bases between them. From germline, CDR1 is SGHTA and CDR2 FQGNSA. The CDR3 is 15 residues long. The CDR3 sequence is CASSLGGVGNTEAFF. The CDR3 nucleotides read TGTGCCAGCAGCTTAGGGGGGGTTGGGAACACTGAAGCTTTCTTT.

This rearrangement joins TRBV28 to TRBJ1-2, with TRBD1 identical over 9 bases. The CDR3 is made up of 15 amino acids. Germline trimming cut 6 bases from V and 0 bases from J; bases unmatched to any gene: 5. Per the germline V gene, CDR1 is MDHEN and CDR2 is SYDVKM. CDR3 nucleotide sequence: TGTGCCAGCAGGAAACAGGGGGCGGCTAACTATGGCTACACCTTC. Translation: CASRKQGAANYGYTF.

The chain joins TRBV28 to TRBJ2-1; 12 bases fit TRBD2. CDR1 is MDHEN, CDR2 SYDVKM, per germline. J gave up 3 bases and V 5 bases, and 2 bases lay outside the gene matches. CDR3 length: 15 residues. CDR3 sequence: CASSKTSGSYNEQFF. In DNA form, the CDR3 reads TGTGCCAGCAGTAAGACTAGCGGGAGCTACAATGAGCAGTTCTTC. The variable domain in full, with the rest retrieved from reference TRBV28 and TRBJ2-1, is DVKVTQSSRYLVKRTGEKVFLECVQDMDHENMFWYRQDPGLGLRLIYFSYDVKMKEKGDIPEGYSVSREKKERFSLILESASTNQTSMYLCASSKTSGSYNEQFFGPGTRLTVL.

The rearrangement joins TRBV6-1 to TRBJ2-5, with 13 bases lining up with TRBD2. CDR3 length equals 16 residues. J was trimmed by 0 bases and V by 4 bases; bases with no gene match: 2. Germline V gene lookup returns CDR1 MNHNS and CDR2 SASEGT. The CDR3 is CASSGTSGGYQETQYF. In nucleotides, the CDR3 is TGTGCCAGCAGTGGGACTAGCGGGGGATACCAAGAGACCCAGTACTTC.

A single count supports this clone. This CDR3 reads CASSLLRDSEAFF. The CDR3 DNA sequence: TGCGCCAGCAGCCTCTTAAGGGACAGTGAAGCTTTCTTT. The rearrangement joins TRBV10-1 to TRBJ1-1; 7 nucleotides line up with TRBD1. The CDR3 contains 13 residues. Germline lookup yields CDR1 WNHNN and CDR2 SYGVQD (reference sequence). Trimming cost V 6 bases and J 7 bases; bases outside gene matches: 8.

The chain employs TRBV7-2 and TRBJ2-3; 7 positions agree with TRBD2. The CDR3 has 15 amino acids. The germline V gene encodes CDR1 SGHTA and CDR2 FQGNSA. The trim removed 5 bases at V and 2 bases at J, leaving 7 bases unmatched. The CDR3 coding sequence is TGTGCCAGCAGCGGGAGGGGCCAGTACACAGATACGCAGTATTTT. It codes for CASSGRGQYTDTQYF. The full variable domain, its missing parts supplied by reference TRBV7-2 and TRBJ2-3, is GAGVSQSPSNKVTEKGKDVELRCDPISGHTALYWYRQSLGQGLEFLIYFQGNSAPDKSGLPSDRFSAERTGGSVSTLTIQRTQQEDSAVYLCASSGRGQYTDTQYFGPGTRLTVL.

The CDR3 DNA follows: TGTGCCAGCAGCCACAGTAACGCCCAAGAGACCCAGTACTTC. The encoded protein is CASSHSNAQETQYF. The chain joins TRBV3-1 (or the pseudogene TRBV3-2) to TRBJ2-5; D not certain. The CDR3 has 14 residues. V lost 3 bases to trimming and J lost 1 base, with 9 bases between them. Germline V lookup: CDR1 LGHDT, CDR2 YNNKEL (reference sequence).

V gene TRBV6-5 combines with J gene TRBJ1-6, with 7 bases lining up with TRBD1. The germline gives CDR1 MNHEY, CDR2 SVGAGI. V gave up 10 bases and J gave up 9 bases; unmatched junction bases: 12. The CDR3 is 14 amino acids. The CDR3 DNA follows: TGTGCCACCAAAGGGGGCAGTAACGGTTCACCCCTCCACTTT. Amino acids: CATKGGSNGSPLHF.

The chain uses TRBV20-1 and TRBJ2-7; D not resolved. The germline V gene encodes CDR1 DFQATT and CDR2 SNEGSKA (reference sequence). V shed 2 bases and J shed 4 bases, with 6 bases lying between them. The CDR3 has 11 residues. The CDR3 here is CSARIGYEQYF. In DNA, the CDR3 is TGCAGTGCTAGAATCGGGTACGAGCAGTACTTC.

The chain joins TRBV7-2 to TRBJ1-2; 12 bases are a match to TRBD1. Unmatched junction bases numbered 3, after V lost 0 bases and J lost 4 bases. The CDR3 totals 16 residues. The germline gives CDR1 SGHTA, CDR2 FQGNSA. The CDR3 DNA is TGTGCCAGCAGCTTAGCGGGGACAGGGGGCACCTATGGCTACACCTTC. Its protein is CASSLAGTGGTYGYTF.

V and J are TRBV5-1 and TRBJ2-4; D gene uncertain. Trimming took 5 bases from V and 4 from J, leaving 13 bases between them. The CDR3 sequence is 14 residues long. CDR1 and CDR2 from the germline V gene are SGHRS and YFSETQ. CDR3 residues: CASSLGNGKNIQYF. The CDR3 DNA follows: TGCGCCAGCAGTCTAGGAAACGGAAAAAACATTCAGTACTTC.

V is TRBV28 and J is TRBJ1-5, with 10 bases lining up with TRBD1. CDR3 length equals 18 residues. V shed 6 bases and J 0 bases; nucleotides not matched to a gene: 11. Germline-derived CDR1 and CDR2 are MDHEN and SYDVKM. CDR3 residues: CASSSGQGWFDSNQPQHF. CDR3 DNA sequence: TGTGCCAGCAGCTCGGGACAGGGGTGGTTCGATAGCAATCAGCCCCAGCATTTT.

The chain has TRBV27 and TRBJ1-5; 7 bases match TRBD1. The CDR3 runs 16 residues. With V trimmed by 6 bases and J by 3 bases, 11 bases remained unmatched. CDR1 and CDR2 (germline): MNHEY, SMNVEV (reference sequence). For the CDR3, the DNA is TGTGCCAGCAGAGGATCCGGGACAGTCTTCAATCAGCCCCAGCATTTT. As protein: CASRGSGTVFNQPQHF.